This TCR beta chain originates from a study of neurological immune-mediated disorders. Stated time point: longitudinal time-point 1 (baseline). About this clonotype itself: A much larger clone differs by one base, so this may be a read error.

With 6 bases removed from V and 5 bases from J, the gap between germline ends came to 12 bases. Per the germline V gene, CDR1 is MNHEY and CDR2 is SVGAGI. The CDR3 has 13 amino acids. TCRdb re-derived calls from the 5' RACE reads in MiXCR, one entry per CDR3 protein. The profile shows over 70,000 distinct CDR3 sequences, roughly a tenth of them singletons. The sample comprised PBMCs. This TCR came from a man in his thirties or forties in good health. This rearrangement joins TRBV6-5 to TRBJ2-3, with a tentative D call TRBD2 (5 bases). The CDR3 is CASRGARGDTQYF. For the CDR3, the DNA is TGTGCCAGCAGAGGCGCCCGGGGAGATACGCAGTATTTT.